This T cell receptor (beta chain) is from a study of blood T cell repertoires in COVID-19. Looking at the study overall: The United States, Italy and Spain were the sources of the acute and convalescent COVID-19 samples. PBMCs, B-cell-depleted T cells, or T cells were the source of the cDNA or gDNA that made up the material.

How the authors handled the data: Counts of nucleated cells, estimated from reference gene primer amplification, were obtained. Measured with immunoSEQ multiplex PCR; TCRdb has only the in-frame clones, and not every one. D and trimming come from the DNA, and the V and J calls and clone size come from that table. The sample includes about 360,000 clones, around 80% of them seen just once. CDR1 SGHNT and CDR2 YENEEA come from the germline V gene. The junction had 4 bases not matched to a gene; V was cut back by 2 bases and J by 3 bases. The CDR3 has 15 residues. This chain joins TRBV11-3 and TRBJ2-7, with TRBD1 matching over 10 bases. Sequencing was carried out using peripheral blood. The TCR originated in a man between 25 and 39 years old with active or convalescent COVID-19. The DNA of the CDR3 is TGTGCCAGCAGCTTATCCGGGACAGGGGTCTACGAGCAGTACTTC. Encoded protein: CASSLSGTGVYEQYF. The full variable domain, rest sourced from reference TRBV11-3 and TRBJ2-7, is EAGVVQSPRYKIIEKKQPVAFWCNPISGHNTLYWYLQNLGQGPELLIRYENEEAVDDSQLPKDRFSAERLKGVDSTLKIQPAELGDSAVYLCASSLSGTGVYEQYFGPGTRLTVT.